The sequence of this TCR beta chain was determined in a study of shared clonotypes between healthy human individuals. Trimming stripped 2 bases from V and 4 bases from J, with 6 bases between. Looked up from germline, CDR1 is DFQATT and CDR2 is SNEGSKA (reference sequence). There are 11 residues in the CDR3. On this clone: Additional DNA sequences in this sample encode the identical CDR3.

Sequencing was performed with immunoSEQ multiplex PCR; in TCRdb, only in-frame clones are kept and a portion is missing. The sample lists roughly 850,000 clones; about 96% were seen once. Positively selected for CCR7, the CD45RO-negative cells used as naive CD8 cells excluded terminally differentiated effector memory CD45RA+ cells. HIV-negative, healthy adults without recent acute infections or vaccinations were the donors. Adult Caucasians living in Nashville, Tennessee made up all of the donors. Sequenced material: naive CD8+ T cells sorted from blood. V is TRBV20-1 and J is TRBJ2-7; maybe TRBD1 (6 bases). The origin of this receptor is a man aged 25 to 45 in good health. The CDR3 coding sequence is TGCAGTGCTAGAAGGGGGTACGAGCAGTACTTC. Amino acid sequence: CSARRGYEQYF.